Following are 7 T cell receptor beta chains from one sample sequenced in a study of blood T cell repertoires in COVID-19. Profiling relied on immunoSEQ multiplex PCR, and the TCRdb table lists in-frame clones only, not all of them. The table lists about 210,000 clones, about 82% of them singletons. The specimen sequenced was peripheral blood. These receptors were obtained from a man aged 50 to 60 with COVID-19, enrolled during active disease.

This clone was seen only once. The rearrangement links TRBV4-2 to TRBJ2-3, with 9 bases identical to TRBD2. The CDR3 has 18 residues. Trimming at V came to 0 bases and at J to 5 bases, leaving 12 bases not matched to a gene. CDR1 is LGHNA, CDR2 YNFKEQ, per germline. CDR3 sequence reads: CASSQDPLQRGDGDTQYF. CDR3 nucleotide sequence: TGTGCCAGCAGCCAAGATCCCCTACAGCGGGGGGATGGAGATACGCAGTATTTT.

The chain links TRBV7-9 to TRBJ2-1; 15 nucleotides line up with TRBD2. The CDR3 is made up of 17 amino acids. Germline CDR1 and CDR2: SEHNR and FQNEAQ (reference sequence). V was pared by 5 bases and J by 7 bases, with 9 bases of the junction left unmatched. For the CDR3, the DNA is TGTGCCAGCAGCCTAGGCGGAGGACTAGCGGGGGGGAATGAGCAGTTCTTC. Translation gives CASSLGGGLAGGNEQFF.

This rearrangement joins TRBV7-9 to TRBJ2-5; weak D call: TRBD2 (5 bases). This CDR3 is 14 amino acids long. CDR1 and CDR2 (germline): SEHNR, FQNEAQ (reference sequence). Trimming took 2 bases from V and 5 from J, leaving 12 bases between them. CDR3 nucleotides: TGTGCCAGCAGCTTATTGGCGGGTGGCGAGACCCAGTACTTC. This encodes CASSLLAGGETQYF.

The chain links TRBV5-1 to TRBJ2-7; D might be TRBD2 (5 bases). V was pared by 5 bases and J by 5 bases, with 17 bases between. This CDR3 comprises 14 residues. From germline, CDR1 is SGHRS and CDR2 YFSETQ. CDR3 protein: CASSPGSLGNEQYF. The CDR3 DNA follows: TGCGCCAGCAGTCCCGGCAGCCTCGGGAACGAGCAGTACTTC. Full variable domain (missing parts from reference TRBV5-1 and TRBJ2-7): KAGVTQTPRYLIKTRGQQVTLSCSPISGHRSVSWYQQTPGQGLQFLFEYFSETQRNKGNFPGRFSGRQFSNSRSEMNVSTLELGDSALYLCASSPGSLGNEQYFGPGTRLTVT.

This chain connects TRBV18 to TRBJ1-2, with D uncertain. The V end was cut by 2 bases, the J end by 4 bases, with 11 bases between. This CDR3 has 14 residues. Germline V gene data show CDR1 as KGHSH and CDR2 as LQKENI. The CDR3 spells CASSPLQVPYGYTF. The CDR3 DNA reads TGTGCCAGCTCACCATTGCAGGTGCCCTATGGCTACACCTTC.

This clone was seen only once. The rearrangement links TRBV29-1 to TRBJ2-5; 7 nucleotides line up with TRBD1. The CDR3 is 13 residues long. Germline V gene sequence: CDR1 SQVTM, CDR2 ANQGSEA. V dropped 7 bases and J dropped 1; count of bases not matched to a gene: 6. The CDR3 region is CSGKGARQETQYF. CDR3 coding DNA: TGCAGCGGAAAGGGGGCCCGCCAAGAGACCCAGTACTTC.

The chain is built from TRBV5-1 and TRBJ2-5; a weak D match, TRBD2 (5 bases). Trimming removed 4 bases from V and 4 bases from J, with 14 bases in between. The CDR3 totals 14 residues. Per germline, CDR1 SGHRS and CDR2 YFSETQ. In DNA, the CDR3 is TGCGCCAGCAGCCCGGCAGGTGCGGGAGAGACCCAGTACTTC. This gives the protein CASSPAGAGETQYF.